This T cell receptor (beta chain) was identified during a study of Graves' ophthalmopathy and Graves' hyperthyroidism. Study-wide results and caveats: Blood samples also showed most expanded thyroid clonotypes exceeding 0.001 frequency.

Excluded were patients with other autoimmune diseases, uncontrolled infections, pregnancy or lactation. Diagnosis was based on clinical symptoms, serum thyroxine, TRAb, thyroid ultrasound and orbital computed tomography. RNA transcripts were the template, and TCR beta CDR3 regions were amplified from them. First-round RT-PCR with HTBI primers preceded a second-round multiplex PCR. TCRdb independently ran MiXCR on the multiplex PCR reads; one entry per CDR3 protein. Of over a million distinct CDR3 sequences in the sample, 35% to 40% were seen once. The CDR3 runs to 16 residues. CDR1 SGHVS and CDR2 FQNEAQ come from the germline V gene. The V end was cut by 4 bases, the J end by 5 bases, with 21 bases between. Regarding this clonotype: Its antigen is unknown.

The sequence came from an adult man with Graves' hyperthyroidism. The sequenced sample consisted of peripheral blood or thyroid tissue (not recorded which). The gene calls are TRBV7-8 and TRBJ2-7; D possibly corresponds to TRBD1 (5 bases). The CDR3 sequence is CASSSKNPRQTNEQYF. The CDR3 coding sequence is TGTGCCAGCAGCTCGAAAAACCCTCGACAGACCAACGAGCAGTACTTC. The full variable domain, with the rest looked up from reference TRBV7-8 and TRBJ2-7, is GAGVSQSPRYKVAKRGQDVALRCDPISGHVSLFWYQQALGQGPEFLTYFQNEAQLDKSGLPSDRFFAERPEGSVSTLKIQRTQQEDSAVYLCASSSKNPRQTNEQYFGPGTRLTVT.